Listed below are T cell receptor beta chains from one sample, sequenced in a study of blood T cell repertoires in COVID-19. Sequencing used immunoSEQ multiplex PCR; TCRdb keeps in-frame clones, though not all of them. The table lists some 100,000 clones, about nine tenths of them singletons, with about a tenth in the top ten. Material for sequencing was peripheral blood. The receptors were gathered from a man aged 50 to 59 with acute or convalescent COVID-19. Each CDR3 is given with its conserved first and last residue. Fields, in order: clone size, V gene, D gene, J gene, CDR3 protein, CDR3 DNA. A D gene is named only where the DNA matches it firmly. Clone size appears in some rows only: once, few, many, or a class for an expanded clone.

>few|TRBV9|.|TRBJ2-3
CASSVGGRNTDTQYF
TGTGCCAGCAGCGTAGGAGGAAGGAACACAGATACGCAGTATTTT
>.|TRBV7-3|TRBD2|TRBJ2-5
CASSLDGLAGSKTQYF
TGTGCCAGCAGCTTAGACGGACTAGCGGGGTCGAAGACCCAGTACTTC
>.|TRBV5-1|.|TRBJ1-4
CASSFSGTSDVKLFF
TGCGCCAGCAGCTTCTCCGGGACAAGTGATGTAAAATTGTTTTTT
>few|TRBV3-1/TRBV3-2|TRBD1|TRBJ1-5
CASSPTGGHQPQHF
TGTGCCAGCAGCCCTACAGGGGGGCATCAGCCCCAGCATTTT
>.|TRBV30|.|TRBJ1-5
CAWSVPRGEDNQPQHF
TGTGCCTGGAGTGTACCAAGGGGTGAGGACAATCAGCCCCAGCATTTT
>once|TRBV19|TRBD1|TRBJ2-1
CASRDRASNEQFF
TGTGCCAGTAGGGACAGGGCCTCCAATGAGCAGTTCTTC
>.|TRBV5-1|.|TRBJ1-1
CASSSQAGFTEAFF
TGCGCCAGCAGTTCTCAAGCAGGATTCACTGAAGCTTTCTTT
>.|TRBV10-1|TRBD1|TRBJ1-2
CASSMDRVDGYTF
TGCGCCAGCAGTATGGACAGGGTAGATGGCTACACCTTC
>.|TRBV5-1|.|TRBJ1-5
CASSSYGGHQPQHF
TGCGCCAGCAGCTCGTATGGAGGGCATCAGCCCCAGCATTTT
>few|TRBV5-1|TRBD2|TRBJ2-3
CASILLTPVAPSGRADTQYF
TGCGCCAGCATCTTGCTCACACCGGTCGCACCTAGCGGGAGGGCAGATACGCAGTATTTT
>once|TRBV11-2|TRBD1|TRBJ1-6
CASSSPGTVDSPLHF
TGTGCCAGCAGCTCCCCGGGGACAGTTGATTCACCCCTCCACTTT
>.|TRBV2|.|TRBJ1-2
CASSVDSNYGYTF
TGTGCCAGCAGTGTGGACAGCAACTATGGCTACACCTTC
>.|TRBV6-6|.|TRBJ1-2
CASSLAGNLGQGIANYGYTF
TGTGCCAGCAGCCTAGCCGGCAATCTAGGTCAGGGGATAGCTAACTATGGCTACACCTTC
>.|TRBV19|TRBD1|TRBJ1-2
CAKTGANYGYTF
TGTGCCAAGACAGGGGCGAACTATGGCTACACCTTC
>once|TRBV19|TRBD1|TRBJ2-1
CASGTANNEQFF
TGTGCCAGCGGGACAGCCAACAATGAGCAGTTCTTC
>.|TRBV5-5|TRBD1|TRBJ2-7
CASSLDLGQGYEQYF
TGTGCCAGCAGCTTGGATCTCGGACAGGGCTACGAGCAGTACTTC
>.|TRBV15|.|TRBJ2-5
CATSRSTGETQYF
TGTGCCACCAGCAGAAGTACAGGCGAGACCCAGTACTTC
>.|TRBV28|TRBD1|TRBJ1-5
CASSLGGAVSSNQPQHF
TGTGCCAGCAGTCTAGGGGGCGCAGTCTCTAGCAATCAGCCCCAGCATTTT
>.|TRBV11-3|.|TRBJ1-1
CASSPRITNTEAFF
TGTGCCAGCAGCCCCAGGATTACGAACACTGAAGCTTTCTTT
>.|TRBV15|.|TRBJ2-7
CATSSEGLSYEQYF
TGTGCCACCAGCAGCGAGGGTCTCTCCTACGAGCAGTACTTC
>few|TRBV5-6|.|TRBJ1-5
CASSSRQVNQPQHF
TGTGCCAGCAGCTCCAGACAGGTCAATCAGCCCCAGCATTTT
>.|TRBV5-6|TRBD1|TRBJ1-1
CASSLGGQGVTEAFF
TGTGCCAGCAGCTTGGGTGGACAGGGGGTGACTGAAGCTTTCTTT
>once|TRBV18|.|TRBJ2-1
CASSPGQVNEQFF
TGTGCCAGCTCACCCGGACAAGTCAATGAGCAGTTCTTC
>few|TRBV7-3|.|TRBJ1-1
CASSLTGGTKTEAFF
TGTGCCAGCAGCTTAACGGGGGGGACGAAGACTGAAGCTTTCTTT
>.|TRBV6-5|TRBD1|TRBJ2-7
CASSQGGQGSYEQYF
TGTGCCAGCAGTCAGGGGGGACAGGGGTCCTACGAGCAGTACTTC
>.|TRBV7-8|TRBD1|TRBJ1-3
CASSTGGVGFGNTIYF
TGTGCCAGCAGCACAGGGGGCGTGGGATTTGGAAACACCATATATTTT
>.|TRBV20-1|.|TRBJ1-1
CSASLTPGAFF
TGCAGTGCTAGTTTGACACCTGGAGCTTTCTTT
>once|TRBV4-1|TRBD1|TRBJ1-2
CASSLLSRGANYGYTF
TGCGCCAGCAGCCTCCTATCCAGGGGGGCAAACTATGGCTACACCTTC
>.|TRBV12-3/TRBV12-4|TRBD1|TRBJ1-2
CASSVGTASGYTF
TGTGCCAGCAGCGTAGGGACAGCTTCCGGCTACACCTTC
>.|TRBV4-2|TRBD2|TRBJ2-1
CASSQASGRSYNEQFF
TGTGCCAGCAGCCAAGCTAGCGGACGCTCCTACAATGAGCAGTTCTTC
>.|TRBV7-9|.|TRBJ1-4
CASRPSAGNEKLFF
TGTGCCAGCAGGCCAAGCGCGGGTAATGAAAAACTGTTTTTT
>.|TRBV21-1|.|TRBJ2-5
CASSQGGREGPRETQYF
TGTGCCAGCAGCCAAGGGGGGCGGGAGGGCCCTCGGGAGACCCAGTACTTC
>.|TRBV7-9|TRBD2|TRBJ2-1
CASSPRTSGRAGDNEQFF
TGTGCCAGCAGCCCCCGGACTAGCGGGAGGGCCGGGGACAATGAGCAGTTCTTC
>few|TRBV19|.|TRBJ1-5
CASSAQQGYSNQPQHF
TGTGCCAGTAGTGCCCAACAGGGATATAGCAATCAGCCCCAGCATTTT
>.|TRBV3-1/TRBV3-2|TRBD2|TRBJ2-7
CASSSQREWNEQYF
TGTGCCAGCAGCTCGCAGCGGGAGTGGAACGAGCAGTACTTC
>.|TRBV12-3/TRBV12-4|.|TRBJ2-3
CANTPSTDTQYF
TGTGCCAACACCCCAAGCACAGATACGCAGTATTTT
>.|TRBV19|.|TRBJ1-1
CASSIVGRGNTEAFF
TGTGCCAGTAGTATAGTGGGCAGGGGGAACACTGAAGCTTTCTTT
>.|TRBV6-2/TRBV6-3|TRBD2|TRBJ2-1
CASSYRAGTSVFSSYNEQFF
TGTGCCAGCAGTTACCGGGCCGGGACTAGCGTCTTTAGCTCCTACAATGAGCAGTTCTTC
>.|TRBV19|.|TRBJ2-3
CATHPRDTDTQYF
TGTGCCACCCACCCCAGGGACACAGATACGCAGTATTTT